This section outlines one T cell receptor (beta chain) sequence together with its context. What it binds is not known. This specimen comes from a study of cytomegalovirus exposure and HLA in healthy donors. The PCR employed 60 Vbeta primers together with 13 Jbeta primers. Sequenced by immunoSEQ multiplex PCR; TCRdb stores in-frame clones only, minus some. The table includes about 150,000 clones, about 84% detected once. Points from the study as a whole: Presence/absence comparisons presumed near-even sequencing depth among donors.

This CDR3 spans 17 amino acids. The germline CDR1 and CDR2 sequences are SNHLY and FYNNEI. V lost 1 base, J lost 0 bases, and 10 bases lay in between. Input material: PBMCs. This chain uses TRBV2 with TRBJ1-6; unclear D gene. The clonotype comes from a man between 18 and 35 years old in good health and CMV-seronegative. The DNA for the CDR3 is TGTGCCAGCAGTGAAGTTGTCACAAGCTCCTATAATTCACCCCTCCACTTT. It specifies CASSEVVTSSYNSPLHF.